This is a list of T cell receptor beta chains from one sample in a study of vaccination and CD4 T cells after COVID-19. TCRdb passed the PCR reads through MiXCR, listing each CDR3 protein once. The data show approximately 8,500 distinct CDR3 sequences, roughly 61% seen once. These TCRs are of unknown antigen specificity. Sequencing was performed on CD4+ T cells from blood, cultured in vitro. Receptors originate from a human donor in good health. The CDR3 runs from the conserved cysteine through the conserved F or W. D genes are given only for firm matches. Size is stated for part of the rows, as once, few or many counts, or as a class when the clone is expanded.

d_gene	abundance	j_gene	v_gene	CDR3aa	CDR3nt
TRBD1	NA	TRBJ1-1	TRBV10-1	CASFRSTGGYTEAFF	TGCGCCAGTTTTAGGTCGACAGGGGGATACACTGAAGCTTTCTTT
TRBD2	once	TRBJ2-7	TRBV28	CASSLTSGGAYEQYF	TGTGCCAGCAGTTTAACAAGCGGGGGGGCCTACGAGCAGTACTTC
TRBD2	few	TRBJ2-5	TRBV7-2	CASSLGTSGLQETQYF	TGTGCCAGCAGCTTAGGGACTAGCGGCCTCCAAGAGACCCAGTACTTC
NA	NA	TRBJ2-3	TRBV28	CASSTLWRTQYF	TGTGCCAGCAGCACCCTTTGGCGGACGCAGTATTTT
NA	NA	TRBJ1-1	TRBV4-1	CASSPTDIDTEAFF	TGCGCCAGCAGCCCAACGGACATCGACACTGAAGCTTTCTTT
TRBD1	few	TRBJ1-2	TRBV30	CAWSKGTAYNYGYTF	TGTGCCTGGAGTAAAGGGACAGCTTATAACTATGGCTACACCTTC
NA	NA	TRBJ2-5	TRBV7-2	CASSLWGARGQETQYF	TGTGCCAGCAGCTTGTGGGGGGCCAGGGGTCAAGAGACCCAGTACTTC
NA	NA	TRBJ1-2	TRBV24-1	CATSDLKGLDGYTF	TGTGCCACCAGTGATTTGAAGGGGTTGGATGGCTACACCTTC
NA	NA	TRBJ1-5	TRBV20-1	CSARDHLGRISNQPQHF	TGCAGTGCTAGAGATCATTTGGGGAGGATTAGCAATCAGCCCCAGCATTTT
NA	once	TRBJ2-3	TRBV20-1	CSARVSRSTDTQYF	TGCAGTGCTAGAGTCTCCAGGAGCACAGATACGCAGTATTTT
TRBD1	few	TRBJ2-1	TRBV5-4	CASSRQGTEQFF	TGTGCCAGCTCAAGACAGGGCACTGAGCAGTTCTTC
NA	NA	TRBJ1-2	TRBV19	CASSMGSNYGYTF	TGTGCCAGTAGTATGGGCAGTAACTATGGCTACACCTTC
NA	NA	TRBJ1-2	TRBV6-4	CASSPSYTGARYGYTF	TGTGCCAGCAGTCCCAGTTACACAGGAGCCCGCTATGGCTACACCTTC
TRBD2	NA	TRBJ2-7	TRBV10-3	CAISDPSRLAAYEQYF	TGTGCCATCAGTGACCCTTCCCGACTAGCGGCTTACGAGCAGTACTTC
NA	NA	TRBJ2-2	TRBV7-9	CASSIRESNTGELFF	TGTGCCAGCAGCATCAGGGAGTCGAACACCGGGGAGCTGTTTTTT
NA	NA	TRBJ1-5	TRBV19	CASRRNFDQPQHF	TGTGCCAGTAGACGCAACTTTGATCAGCCCCAGCATTTT
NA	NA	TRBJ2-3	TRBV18	CASSTLTDTQYF	TGTGCCAGCTCAACACTCACAGATACGCAGTATTTT
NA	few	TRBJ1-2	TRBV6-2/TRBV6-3	CASNDRYYGYTF	TGTGCCAGCAATGACCGTTACTATGGCTACACCTTC